The 21 T cell receptor beta chains reported below all come from one sample, sequenced in a study of Ad26.COV2.S vaccination and SARS-CoV-2 variants. Sequenced by immunoSEQ multiplex PCR; TCRdb stores in-frame clones only, minus some. The table lists approximately 140,000 clones, 70% to 90% of them singletons. The source was peripheral blood, collected after recovery from COVID-19. Receptors were obtained from a human donor who had recovered from COVID-19.

The CDR3, as DNA: TGTGCCAGCAGTGAAATCAGGTCCAATGAGCAGTTCTTC. Its protein product is CASSEIRSNEQFF. The rearrangement links TRBV6-1 to TRBJ2-1; D remains ambiguous. The CDR3 spans 13 residues. The germline CDR1 and CDR2 sequences are MNHNS and SASEGT. V was clipped by 2 bases and J by 6 bases, with 8 bases between them.

The rearrangement uses TRBV7-9 and TRBJ2-7, with D perhaps matching TRBD2 (5 bases). Deletions cut 4 bases from V and 3 bases from J, with 16 bases between. The CDR3 is 15 amino acids. Germline CDR1 is SEHNR and CDR2 is FQNEAQ (reference sequence). In nucleotides, the CDR3 is TGTGCCAGCAGCTCAAGTCGGGGATTGAACTACGAGCAGTACTTC. Its protein product is CASSSSRGLNYEQYF.

The chain has TRBV7-9 and TRBJ2-3; D unresolved. This CDR3 is 15 amino acids long. The V end was cut by 4 bases, the J end by 0 bases, with 11 bases between. CDR1 is SEHNR, CDR2 FQNEAQ, per germline (reference sequence). CDR3 protein: CASSSGSASTDTQYF. For the CDR3, the DNA is TGTGCCAGCAGCTCTGGCTCTGCTAGCACAGATACGCAGTATTTT. Full variable domain (remainder filled in from reference TRBV7-9 and TRBJ2-3): DTGVSQNPRHKITKRGQNVTFRCDPISEHNRLYWYRQTLGQGPEFLTYFQNEAQLEKSRLLSDRFSAERPKGSFSTLEIQRTEQGDSAMYLCASSSGSASTDTQYFGPGTRLTVL.

This chain connects TRBV18 to TRBJ2-2; maybe TRBD1 (6 bases). The V gene's germline CDR1 is KGHSH and CDR2 LQKENI. The CDR3 has 15 amino acids. Trimming left V 0 bases short and J 7 bases short, with 12 bases between. The CDR3 region is CASSPPTGLSGELFF. The CDR3, as DNA: TGTGCCAGCTCACCACCAACAGGGTTGAGCGGGGAGCTGTTTTTT.

This chain connects TRBV6-5 to TRBJ2-7; D is undetermined. V lost 2 bases to trimming and J lost 2 bases, with 7 bases between them. Germline CDR1 is MNHEY and CDR2 is SVGAGI. The CDR3 loop spans 13 amino acids. CDR3 residues: CASSYRPTYEQYF. CDR3 coding DNA: TGTGCCAGCAGTTACCGGCCTACCTACGAGCAGTACTTC.

The CDR3 here is CASTHGGGSYNEQFF. The DNA for the CDR3 is TGTGCCAGTACTCATGGGGGGGGCTCCTACAATGAGCAGTTCTTC. The V gene is TRBV19, the J gene TRBJ2-1; TRBD2 aligns across 7 bases. The CDR3 is 15 residues long. V trimming: 7 bases; J trimming: 0 bases; junction bases outside the gene matches: 6. The germline gives CDR1 LNHDA, CDR2 SQIVND (reference sequence). Using reference TRBV19 and TRBJ2-1 for the parts outside the CDR3, the full variable domain is DGGITQSPKYLFRKEGQNVTLSCEQNLNHDAMYWYRQDPGQGLRLIYYSQIVNDFQKGDIAEGYSVSREKKESFPLTVTSAQKNPTAFYLCASTHGGGSYNEQFFGPGTRLTVL.

V usage is TRBV5-1 and J usage is TRBJ1-1; unclear D gene. V was trimmed by 2 bases and J by 0 bases, leaving 8 bases between them. Germline CDR1 and CDR2: SGHRS and YFSETQ. The CDR3 consists of 14 residues. Here the CDR3 DNA reads TGCGCCAGCAGCTTACAAAATTTGAACACTGAAGCTTTCTTT. Translated: CASSLQNLNTEAFF.

CDR3 coding DNA: TGTGCCAGCAGTTTAAGGATGGGACAGGCTGATCGAGGGTTGGCCTACAATGAGCAGTTCTTC. Translating it yields CASSLRMGQADRGLAYNEQFF. The chain has TRBV28 and TRBJ2-1; 8 nucleotides align to TRBD1. Germline V CDR1 and CDR2: MDHEN, SYDVKM. Germline trimming cut 2 bases from V and 2 bases from J; bases unmatched to any gene: 20. CDR3 length: 21 residues.

The chain couples TRBV12-3 or TRBV12-4 to TRBJ1-1; D not certain. This CDR3 is built from 13 residues. V was pared by 6 bases and J by 0 bases, with 8 bases between. The CDR3 nucleotides read TGTGCCAGCAGCTCAGACCTGAACACTGAAGCTTTCTTT. Translation gives CASSSDLNTEAFF.

The chain has TRBV30 and TRBJ1-4; D ambiguous. Looked up from germline, CDR1 is GTSNPN and CDR2 is SVGIG (reference sequence). This CDR3 is built from 15 residues. Trimming shortened V by 1 base and J by 8 bases, and 17 bases separated the two germline ends. The DNA of the CDR3 is TGTGCCTGGAGTGCGGAGACCGTCCGTGCCGAAAAACTGTTTTTT. Translating gives CAWSAETVRAEKLFF.

V and J are TRBV3-1 (or the pseudogene TRBV3-2) and TRBJ1-2; perhaps TRBD1 as D (5 bases). Trimming took 1 base from V and 3 from J, leaving 9 bases between them. There are 14 residues in the CDR3. The germline V gene has CDR1 LGHDT and CDR2 YNNKEL (reference sequence). For the CDR3, the DNA is TGTGCCAGCAGCCAAGTCTCACAGGACTATGGCTACACCTTC. This encodes CASSQVSQDYGYTF.

The chain uses TRBV9 and TRBJ2-6; 7 bases agree with TRBD2. Germline loops: CDR1 SGDLS, CDR2 YYNGEE. The CDR3 runs to 17 residues. Germline trimming cut 5 bases from V and 0 bases from J; bases unmatched to any gene: 8. The CDR3 loop reads CASRGEGTHSGANVLTF. CDR3 DNA sequence: TGTGCCAGCAGAGGGGAGGGCACACACTCTGGGGCCAACGTCCTGACTTTC.

The DNA for the CDR3 is TGCGCCAGCAGCCAAGGGACAGGCAATCAGCCCCAGCATTTT. Translating gives CASSQGTGNQPQHF. The chain has TRBV4-3 and TRBJ1-5; D is perhaps TRBD1 (6 bases). Germline CDR1 reads LGHNA; CDR2 reads YSLEER. The V end lost 1 base, the J end lost 2 bases, and 6 bases lay between the germline ends. The CDR3 runs to 14 residues.

V is TRBV5-5 and J is TRBJ1-1; no reliable D call. The CDR3 has 14 amino acids. The germline CDR1 and CDR2 sequences are SGHKS and YYEKEE (reference sequence). V was shortened by 0 bases and J by 8 bases, with 14 bases between the two germline ends. DNA for the CDR3: TGTGCCAGCAGCTTGGGTATACAGCCGAGAGAAGCTTTCTTT. It encodes CASSLGIQPREAFF. The variable domain in full, with the rest retrieved from reference TRBV5-5 and TRBJ1-1, is DAGVTQSPTHLIKTRGQQVTLRCSPISGHKSVSWYQQVLGQGPQFIFQYYEKEERGRGNFPDRFSARQFPNYSSELNVNALLLGDSALYLCASSLGIQPREAFFGQGTRLTVV.

The chain carries TRBV7-9 and TRBJ2-5; D unresolved. Germline lookup yields CDR1 SEHNR and CDR2 FQNEAQ (reference sequence). CDR3 size: 13 residues. V lost 2 bases, J lost 4 bases, and 8 bases lay in between. CDR3 bases: TGTGCCAGCAGCTTAAACGTGGGAGAGACCCAGTACTTC. Its protein is CASSLNVGETQYF.

This clone was detected only a few times. The chain recombines TRBV2 with TRBJ1-1, with unresolved D. Germline assignment: CDR1 SNHLY and CDR2 FYNNEI. V was clipped by 8 bases and J by 0 bases, with 10 bases between them. The CDR3 runs to 13 residues. The CDR3 sequence: CASENKMNTEAFF. The CDR3 DNA is TGTGCCAGCGAGAACAAAATGAACACTGAAGCTTTCTTT. The full variable domain, its missing parts supplied by reference TRBV2 and TRBJ1-1, is EPEVTQTPSHQVTQMGQEVILRCVPISNHLYFYWYRQILGQKVEFLVSFYNNEISEKSEIFDDQFSVERPDGSNFTLKIRSTKLEDSAMYFCASENKMNTEAFFGQGTRLTVV.

The V gene is TRBV9, the J gene TRBJ2-2; D not certain. The germline gives CDR1 SGDLS, CDR2 YYNGEE. CDR3 length: 11 amino acids. The germline V and J ends were trimmed by 4 bases and 7 bases, with 5 bases remaining between them. In DNA, the CDR3 is TGTGCCAGCAGCCTCCGCGGGGAGCTGTTTTTT. The encoded protein is CASSLRGELFF.

This sequence joins TRBV11-2 and TRBJ1-3; D remains unclear. CDR3 length: 16 amino acids. V was shortened by 5 bases and J by 4 bases, with 18 bases between the two germline ends. Germline V gene sequence: CDR1 SGHAT, CDR2 FQNNGV. The CDR3 bases are TGTGCCAGCAGCCTCCCGACACTCCGAGGCGGAAACACCATATATTTT. It specifies CASSLPTLRGGNTIYF.

This clone was counted between two and nine times. The chain is built from TRBV20-1 and TRBJ1-2, with 7 bases identical to TRBD1. The junction had 4 bases not matched to a gene; V was cut back by 6 bases and J by 6 bases. Looked up from germline, CDR1 is DFQATT and CDR2 is SNEGSKA (reference sequence). This CDR3 comprises 11 residues. Here the CDR3 DNA reads TGCAGTGCCTGGACAGGTCATGGCTACACCTTC. Amino acids: CSAWTGHGYTF.

J is TRBJ2-1 and V is TRBV27; D remains unclear. Trimming shortened V by 7 bases and J by 0 bases, and 4 bases separated the two germline ends. This CDR3 region has 12 residues. CDR1 and CDR2 from the germline V gene are MNHEY and SMNVEV (reference sequence). The CDR3 DNA follows: TGTGCCAGCAAGGACTCCTACAATGAGCAGTTCTTC. This translates into CASKDSYNEQFF.

This chain connects TRBV28 to TRBJ1-1; D unresolved. CDR1 and CDR2 (germline): MDHEN, SYDVKM. The CDR3 is 11 residues long. V dropped 8 bases and J dropped 3 bases, with 7 bases sitting between them. The CDR3 loop is CASVLDTEAFF. The CDR3 DNA reads TGTGCCAGCGTATTAGACACTGAAGCTTTCTTT. Together with reference TRBV28 and TRBJ1-1, the CDR3 gives the full variable domain: DVKVTQSSRYLVKRTGEKVFLECVQDMDHENMFWYRQDPGLGLRLIYFSYDVKMKEKGDIPEGYSVSREKKERFSLILESASTNQTSMYLCASVLDTEAFFGQGTRLTVV.